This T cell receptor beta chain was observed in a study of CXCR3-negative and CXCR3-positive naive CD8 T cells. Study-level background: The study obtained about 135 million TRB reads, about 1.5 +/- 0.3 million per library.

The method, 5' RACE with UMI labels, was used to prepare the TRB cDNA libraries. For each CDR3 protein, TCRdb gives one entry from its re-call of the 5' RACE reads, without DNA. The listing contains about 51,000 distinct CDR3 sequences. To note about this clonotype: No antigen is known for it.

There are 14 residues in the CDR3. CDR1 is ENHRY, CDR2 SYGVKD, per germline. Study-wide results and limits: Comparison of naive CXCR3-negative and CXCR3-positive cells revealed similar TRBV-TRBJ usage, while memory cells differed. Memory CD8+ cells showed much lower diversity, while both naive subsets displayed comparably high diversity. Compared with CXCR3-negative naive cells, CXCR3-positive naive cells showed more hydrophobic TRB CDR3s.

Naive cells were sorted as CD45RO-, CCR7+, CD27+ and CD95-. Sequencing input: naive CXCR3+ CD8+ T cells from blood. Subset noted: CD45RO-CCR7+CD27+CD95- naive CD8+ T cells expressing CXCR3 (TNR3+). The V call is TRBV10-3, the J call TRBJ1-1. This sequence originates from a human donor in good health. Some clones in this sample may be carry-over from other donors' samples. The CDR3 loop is CAISPRGEYTEAFF.